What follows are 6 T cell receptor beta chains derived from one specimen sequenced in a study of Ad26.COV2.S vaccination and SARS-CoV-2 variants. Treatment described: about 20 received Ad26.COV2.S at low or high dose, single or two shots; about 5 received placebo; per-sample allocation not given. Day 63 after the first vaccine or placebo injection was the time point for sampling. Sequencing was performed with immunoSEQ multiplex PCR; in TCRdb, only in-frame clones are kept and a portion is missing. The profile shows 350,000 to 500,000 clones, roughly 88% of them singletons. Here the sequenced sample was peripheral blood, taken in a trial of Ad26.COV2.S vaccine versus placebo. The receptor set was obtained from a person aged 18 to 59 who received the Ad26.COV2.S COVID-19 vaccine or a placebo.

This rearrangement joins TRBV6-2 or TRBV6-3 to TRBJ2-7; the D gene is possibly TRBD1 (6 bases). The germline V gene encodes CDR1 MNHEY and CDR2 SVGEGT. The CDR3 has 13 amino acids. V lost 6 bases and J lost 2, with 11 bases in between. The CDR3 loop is CASSETGTYEQYF. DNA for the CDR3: TGTGCCAGCAGCGAGACAGGAACCTACGAGCAGTACTTC.

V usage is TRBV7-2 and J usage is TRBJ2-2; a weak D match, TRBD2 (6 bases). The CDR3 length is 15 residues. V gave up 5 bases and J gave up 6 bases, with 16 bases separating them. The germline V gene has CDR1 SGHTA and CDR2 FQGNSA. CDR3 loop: CASSPQGGTAGELFF. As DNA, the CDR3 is TGTGCCAGCAGCCCCCAGGGAGGAACAGCCGGGGAGCTGTTTTTT.

Written as DNA, the CDR3 is TGTGCCAGTAGTATGCGGCAGGACAGAAACACCATATATTTT. Its protein is CASSMRQDRNTIYF. The chain uses TRBV19 and TRBJ1-3, with a weak D call TRBD1 (5 bases). This CDR3 is built from 14 residues. CDR1 and CDR2 from the germline V gene are LNHDA and SQIVND (reference sequence). V lost 3 bases and J lost 5, with 11 bases in between.

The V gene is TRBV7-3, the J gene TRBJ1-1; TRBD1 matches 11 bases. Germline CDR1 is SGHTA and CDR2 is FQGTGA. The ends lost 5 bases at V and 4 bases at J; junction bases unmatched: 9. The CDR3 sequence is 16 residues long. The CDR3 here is CASSQDVGTGGTEAFF. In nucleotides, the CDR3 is TGTGCCAGCAGCCAAGATGTCGGGACAGGGGGCACTGAAGCTTTCTTT.

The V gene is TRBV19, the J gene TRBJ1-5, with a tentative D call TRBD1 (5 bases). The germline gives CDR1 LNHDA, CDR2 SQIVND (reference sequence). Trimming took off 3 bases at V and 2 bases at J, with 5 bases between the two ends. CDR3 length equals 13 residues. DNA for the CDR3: TGTGCCAGTAGTATGACAGGCAATCAGCCCCAGCATTTT. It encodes CASSMTGNQPQHF.

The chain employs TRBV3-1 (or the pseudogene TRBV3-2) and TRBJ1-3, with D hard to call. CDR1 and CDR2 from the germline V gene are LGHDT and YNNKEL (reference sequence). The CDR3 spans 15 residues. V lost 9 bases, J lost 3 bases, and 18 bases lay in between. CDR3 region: CASNTEGHGGNTIYF. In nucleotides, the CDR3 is TGTGCCAGTAACACCGAAGGGCATGGTGGAAACACCATATATTTT.